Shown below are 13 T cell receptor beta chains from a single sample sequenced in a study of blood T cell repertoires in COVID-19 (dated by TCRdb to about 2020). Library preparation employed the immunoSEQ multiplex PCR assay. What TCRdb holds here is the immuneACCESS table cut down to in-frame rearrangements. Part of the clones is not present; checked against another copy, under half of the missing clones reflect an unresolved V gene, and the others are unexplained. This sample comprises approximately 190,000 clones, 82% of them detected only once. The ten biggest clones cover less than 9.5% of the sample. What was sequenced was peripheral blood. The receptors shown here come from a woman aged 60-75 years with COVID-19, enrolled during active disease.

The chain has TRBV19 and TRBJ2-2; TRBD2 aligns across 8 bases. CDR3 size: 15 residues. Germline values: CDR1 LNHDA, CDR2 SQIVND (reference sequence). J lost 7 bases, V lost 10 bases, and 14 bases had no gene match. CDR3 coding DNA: TGTGCCACCTGCCAGGGACTAGGATATAGCGGGGAGCTGTTTTTT. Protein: CATCQGLGYSGELFF.

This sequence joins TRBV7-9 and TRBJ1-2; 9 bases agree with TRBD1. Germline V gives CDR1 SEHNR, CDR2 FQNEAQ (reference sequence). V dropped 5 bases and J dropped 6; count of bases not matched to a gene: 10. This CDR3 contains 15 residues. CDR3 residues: CASSTTPGQGNGYTF. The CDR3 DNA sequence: TGTGCCAGCAGCACAACTCCGGGACAGGGAAATGGCTACACCTTC.

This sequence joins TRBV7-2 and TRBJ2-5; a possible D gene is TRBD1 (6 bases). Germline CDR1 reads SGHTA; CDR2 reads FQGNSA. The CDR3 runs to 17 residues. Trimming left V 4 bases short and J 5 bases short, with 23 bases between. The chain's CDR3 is CASSSHLGQLEGETQYF. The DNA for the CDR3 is TGTGCCAGCAGCTCCCACCTTGGACAGCTTGAGGGGGAGACCCAGTACTTC. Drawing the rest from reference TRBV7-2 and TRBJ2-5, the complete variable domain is GAGVSQSPSNKVTEKGKDVELRCDPISGHTALYWYRQSLGQGLEFLIYFQGNSAPDKSGLPSDRFSAERTGGSVSTLTIQRTQQEDSAVYLCASSSHLGQLEGETQYFGPGTRLLVL.

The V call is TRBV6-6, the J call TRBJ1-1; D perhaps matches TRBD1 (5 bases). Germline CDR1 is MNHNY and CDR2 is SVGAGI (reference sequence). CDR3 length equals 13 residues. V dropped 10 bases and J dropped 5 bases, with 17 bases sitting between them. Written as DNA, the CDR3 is TGTGCCATCGGATCGGACAAGGGGACTGAAGCTTTCTTT. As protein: CAIGSDKGTEAFF.

The DNA for the CDR3 is TGTGCCAGCAGTGAAGAAGGTTTAATACTAGCGGGAAAAGGGACCGGGGAGCTGTTTTTT. Translating it yields CASSEEGLILAGKGTGELFF. The chain couples TRBV2 to TRBJ2-2; 10 bases align to TRBD2. Germline values: CDR1 SNHLY, CDR2 FYNNEI. J was trimmed by 5 bases and V by 1 base; bases with no gene match: 16. The CDR3 is made up of 20 amino acids. Supplemented by reference TRBV2 and TRBJ2-2, the full variable domain reads EPEVTQTPSHQVTQMGQEVILRCVPISNHLYFYWYRQILGQKVEFLVSFYNNEISEKSEIFDDQFSVERPDGSNFTLKIRSTKLEDSAMYFCASSEEGLILAGKGTGELFFGEGSRLTVL.

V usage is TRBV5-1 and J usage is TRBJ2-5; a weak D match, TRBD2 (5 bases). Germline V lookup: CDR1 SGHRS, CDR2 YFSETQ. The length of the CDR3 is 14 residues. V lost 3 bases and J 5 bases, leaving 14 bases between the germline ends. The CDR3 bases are TGCGCCAGCAGCTCCCTCGGGGAAGTTGAGACCCAGTACTTC. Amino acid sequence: CASSSLGEVETQYF.

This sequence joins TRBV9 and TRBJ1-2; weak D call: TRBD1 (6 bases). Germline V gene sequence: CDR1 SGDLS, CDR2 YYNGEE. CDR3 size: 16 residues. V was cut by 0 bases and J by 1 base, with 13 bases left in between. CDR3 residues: CASSVDQGPINYGYTF. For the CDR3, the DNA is TGTGCCAGCAGCGTAGATCAGGGGCCGATTAACTATGGCTACACCTTC.

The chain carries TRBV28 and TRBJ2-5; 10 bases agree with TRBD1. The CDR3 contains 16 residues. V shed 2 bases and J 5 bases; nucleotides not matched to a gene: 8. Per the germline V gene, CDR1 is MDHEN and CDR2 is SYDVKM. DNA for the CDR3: TGTGCCAGCAGTTTACAGCTGACAGGGGGCGAGGAGACCCAGTACTTC. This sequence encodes CASSLQLTGGEETQYF.

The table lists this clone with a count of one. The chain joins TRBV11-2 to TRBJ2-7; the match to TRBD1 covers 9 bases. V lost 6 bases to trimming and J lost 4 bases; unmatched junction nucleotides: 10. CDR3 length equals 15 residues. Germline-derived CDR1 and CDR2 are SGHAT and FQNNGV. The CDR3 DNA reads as TGTGCCAGCAGTTCTATGCCAGGACAGGGGTACGAGCAGTACGTC. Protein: CASSSMPGQGYEQYV.

Here the CDR3 DNA reads TGTGCCAGCAGTACCCCAGGGCACCTCTCCTACGAGCAGTACTTC. Translation gives CASSTPGHLSYEQYF. The chain is built from TRBV28 and TRBJ2-7, with a possible D match to TRBD1 (5 bases). The V gene's germline CDR1 is MDHEN and CDR2 SYDVKM. The V end lost 5 bases, the J end lost 0 bases, and 14 bases lay between the germline ends. This CDR3 spans 15 amino acids.

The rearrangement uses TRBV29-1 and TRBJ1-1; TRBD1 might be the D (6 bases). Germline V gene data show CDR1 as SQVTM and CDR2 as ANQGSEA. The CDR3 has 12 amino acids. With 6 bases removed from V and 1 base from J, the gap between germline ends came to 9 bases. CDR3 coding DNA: TGCAGCGTGTCACAGGGGAACACTGAAGCTTTCTTT. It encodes CSVSQGNTEAFF. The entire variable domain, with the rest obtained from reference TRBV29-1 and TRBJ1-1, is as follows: SAVISQKPSRDICQRGTSLTIQCQVDSQVTMMFWYRQQPGQSLTLIATANQGSEATYESGFVIDKFPISRPNLTFSTLTVSNMSPEDSSIYLCSVSQGNTEAFFGQGTRLTVV.

The CDR3 bases are TGTGCCAGCAGCTTATCAACCGGGGGTGAGCAGTTCTTC. This codes for CASSLSTGGEQFF. This chain joins TRBV7-2 and TRBJ2-1, with a possible D match to TRBD2 (6 bases). CDR3 size: 13 residues. Germline CDR1 is SGHTA and CDR2 is FQGNSA. V was cut by 2 bases and J by 9 bases, with 11 bases left in between.

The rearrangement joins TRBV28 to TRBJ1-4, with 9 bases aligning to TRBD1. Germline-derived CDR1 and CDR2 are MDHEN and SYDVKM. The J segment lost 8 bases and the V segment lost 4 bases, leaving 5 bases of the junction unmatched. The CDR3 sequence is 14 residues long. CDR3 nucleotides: TGTGCCAGCAGTTCGGACAGGGGACACGAAAAACTGTTTTTT. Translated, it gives CASSSDRGHEKLFF.